This T cell receptor (beta chain) was observed in a study of blood T cell repertoires in COVID-19. Study details: Acute and convalescent COVID-19 specimens originated in the United States, Italy and Spain.

V shed 0 bases and J 5 bases; nucleotides not matched to a gene: 7. Germline values: CDR1 SGDLS, CDR2 YYNGEE. The CDR3 length is 16 residues. Authors' data handling: Reference gene primer amplification yielded estimated nucleated cell counts. Only in-frame clones appear in the TCRdb table, and some are missing; sequencing was by immunoSEQ multiplex PCR. The D gene and trimming were derived from the DNA, and the V and J assignments and clone size from that table. The repertoire holds 70,000 to 95,000 clones, with roughly 92% as singletons. This chain links TRBV9 with TRBJ2-2; 7 bases are a match to TRBD1. This clonotype was obtained from an older woman with active COVID-19. Specimen: peripheral blood. CDR3 amino acids: CASSVGVTGTTGELFF. The CDR3 DNA follows: TGTGCCAGCAGCGTAGGGGTGACAGGGACAACCGGGGAGCTGTTTTTT.